One and the same sample provided the 11 T cell receptor beta chains below, sequenced in a study of cytomegalovirus exposure and HLA in healthy donors. PCR was performed using 60 Vbeta and 13 Jbeta primers. The data were produced by immunoSEQ multiplex PCR, yet TCRdb's version contains in-frame clones alone and is incomplete. The repertoire has under 200,000 clones, around 79% of them found once; the top ten carry 2% to 2.5%. Sequencing input: PBMCs. Receptor source: a man aged 40-50 years in good health and CMV-seronegative.

The CDR3 reads CASSPGLAGRTDTQYF. The CDR3 DNA sequence: TGTGCCAGCAGCCCGGGACTAGCGGGAAGAACAGATACGCAGTATTTT. The genes are TRBV5-8 and TRBJ2-3; TRBD2 aligns across 13 bases. This CDR3 is built from 16 residues. Unmatched junction bases numbered 5, after V lost 4 bases and J lost 3 bases. From germline, CDR1 is SGHTS and CDR2 YDEGEE.

This clone has more than one count but fewer than ten. The V gene is TRBV21-1, the J gene TRBJ2-3; the table's TRBD2 call for D was not verified on the DNA. TRBV21-1 counts as a pseudogene. The CDR3 runs 16 residues. CDR3 nucleotides: TGTGCCAGCAGCAAAGATGTAAGCGGGTCCCCGGATACGCAGTATTTT. It specifies CASSKDVSGSPDTQYF.

The rearrangement uses TRBV6-5 and TRBJ2-7; 13 nucleotides match TRBD2. The CDR3 covers 15 residues. V trimming: 6 bases; J trimming: 2 bases; junction bases outside the gene matches: 4. Germline-derived CDR1 and CDR2 are MNHEY and SVGAGI. In DNA form, the CDR3 reads TGTGCCAGCAGCTTACTAGCGGGAGGGACCTACGAGCAGTACTTC. Protein product: CASSLLAGGTYEQYF.

V gene TRBV9 combines with J gene TRBJ2-5, with TRBD1 matching over 7 bases. From germline, CDR1 is SGDLS and CDR2 YYNGEE. The CDR3 sequence is 17 residues long. V gave up 0 bases and J gave up 3 bases; unmatched junction bases: 11. The CDR3 bases are TGTGCCAGCAGCGTAGATTTGCTCGGGACAGTAAAAGAGACCCAGTACTTC. It codes for CASSVDLLGTVKETQYF.

This chain joins TRBV29-1 and TRBJ1-1; D is unclear. Germline values: CDR1 SQVTM, CDR2 ANQGSEA. The CDR3 length is 12 residues. Trimming removed 6 bases at V and 2 bases at J, with 10 bases between. The CDR3 DNA sequence: TGCAGCGTGGGCCGGATCAACACTGAAGCTTTCTTT. Translating it yields CSVGRINTEAFF.

The chain combines TRBV10-3 with TRBJ2-1; perhaps TRBD1 as D (5 bases). This CDR3 comprises 12 residues. With 8 bases removed from V and 6 bases from J, the gap between germline ends came to 11 bases. Germline CDR1 and CDR2: ENHRY and SYGVKD. CDR3 DNA: TGTGCCATCGGGGCAGGTCGCAATGAGCAGTTCTTC. Amino acids: CAIGAGRNEQFF.

V gene TRBV28 combines with J gene TRBJ1-1; D remains ambiguous. Looked up from germline, CDR1 is MDHEN and CDR2 is SYDVKM. The V and J ends lost 3 bases and 4 bases respectively, with 6 bases between them. The CDR3 has 12 residues. The CDR3 region has the DNA TGTGCCAGCAGTTTCCTGTCCACTGAAGCTTTCTTT. This codes for CASSFLSTEAFF. Full variable domain (outside the CDR3, taken from reference TRBV28 and TRBJ1-1): DVKVTQSSRYLVKRTGEKVFLECVQDMDHENMFWYRQDPGLGLRLIYFSYDVKMKEKGDIPEGYSVSREKKERFSLILESASTNQTSMYLCASSFLSTEAFFGQGTRLTVV.

V gene TRBV19 combines with J gene TRBJ2-1; D perhaps matches TRBD2 (6 bases). The CDR3 is 15 amino acids. Trimming took 8 bases from V and 0 from J, leaving 14 bases between them. In germline, CDR1 is LNHDA, CDR2 SQIVND (reference sequence). The DNA of the CDR3 is TGTGCCAGTGGGGCTGCGGGAAGCTCCTACAATGAGCAGTTCTTC. Translation: CASGAAGSSYNEQFF.

This chain joins TRBV18 and TRBJ2-2; TRBD1 is a possible D gene (6 bases). The CDR3 extends over 17 amino acids. Germline CDR1 KGHSH, CDR2 LQKENI. The V end lost 7 bases, the J end lost 4 bases, and 22 bases lay between the germline ends. The CDR3 bases are TGTGCCAGCTTCACCCAATCAGGGGCAGCGTCCACCGGGGAGCTGTTTTTT. Encoded protein: CASFTQSGAASTGELFF.

The chain employs TRBV6-5 and TRBJ2-5; TRBD1 matches 9 bases. V shed 6 bases, J shed 2 bases, and the junction held 4 bases outside the gene matches. CDR3 length: 14 amino acids. The germline V gene encodes CDR1 MNHEY and CDR2 SVGAGI. The CDR3 bases are TGTGCCAGCAGGGGGACAGGGCCGCAAGAGACCCAGTACTTC. Translated: CASRGTGPQETQYF.

Regarding this clone: The junction and the germline gene differ at one end; a read error may be behind it. The chain is built from TRBV7-8 and TRBJ2-4; 8 bases line up with TRBD1. Germline loops: CDR1 SGHVS, CDR2 FQNEAQ. The CDR3 consists of 13 residues. DNA of the CDR3: TGTGCCAGCAGCTTAGGGACAGGGAACAGTCAGTACTTC. The encoded protein is CASSLGTGNSQYF.